These 30 T cell receptor beta chains originate from one sample sequenced in a study of blood T cell repertoires in COVID-19. Using immunoSEQ multiplex PCR, the repertoire was profiled, and TCRdb retains in-frame clones only, with some absent. The sample yields 250,000 to 350,000 clones, around 91% seen once. The sequenced sample was PBMCs or T cells enriched from blood (not recorded which). Every receptor here comes from a woman aged 18 to 35 who had recovered from COVID-19.

This sequence joins TRBV27 and TRBJ1-2; D is ambiguous. V was trimmed by 2 bases and J by 7 bases, leaving 23 bases between them. Germline CDR1 is MNHEY and CDR2 is SMNVEV (reference sequence). CDR3 length: 17 residues. The CDR3 sequence: CASSLRPRAAYIRGYTF. As DNA, the CDR3 is TGTGCCAGCAGTTTAAGGCCAAGAGCGGCCTATATTCGTGGCTACACCTTC.

This clone was seen once. The V and J genes are TRBV5-4 and TRBJ2-2, with a tentative D call TRBD2 (5 bases). This CDR3 has 15 amino acids. Germline values: CDR1 SGHNT, CDR2 YYREEE (reference sequence). V gave up 2 bases and J gave up 1 base, with 9 bases separating them. The CDR3 reads CASSFRRGNTGELFF. CDR3 in DNA: TGTGCCAGCAGCTTTCGACGGGGGAACACCGGGGAGCTGTTTTTT.

The table lists this clone with a count of one. Here the CDR3 reads CASSQYRNLNYGYTF. The CDR3 DNA reads TGTGCCAGCAGCCAATACAGAAACCTTAACTATGGCTACACCTTC. The V call is TRBV6-5, the J call TRBJ1-2, with D unresolved. This CDR3 is 15 amino acids long. Looked up from germline, CDR1 is MNHEY and CDR2 is SVGAGI. The V and J ends lost 6 bases and 1 base respectively, with 15 bases between them.

The V and J genes are TRBV12-5 and TRBJ1-5; D remains unclear. CDR1 LGHNT and CDR2 FRNRAP come from the germline V gene. CDR3 length: 16 amino acids. The V end lost 3 bases, the J end lost 2 bases, and 14 bases lay between the germline ends. The CDR3 reads CASGFFRGDGNQPQHF. CDR3 bases: TGTGCTAGTGGTTTTTTCCGGGGAGATGGCAATCAGCCCCAGCATTTT.

The V call is TRBV6-5, the J call TRBJ1-6, with 7 bases matching TRBD1. The V gene end was trimmed by 2 bases and the J gene end by 7 bases; junction bases not matched to a gene: 2. The CDR3 runs to 14 residues. The germline CDR1 and CDR2 sequences are MNHEY and SVGAGI. CDR3 sequence reads: CASSYHRGNSPLHF. As DNA, the CDR3 is TGTGCCAGCAGTTACCACAGGGGCAATTCACCCCTCCACTTT.

The rearrangement joins TRBV27 to TRBJ2-2; TRBD1 matches 7 bases. Per germline, CDR1 MNHEY and CDR2 SMNVEV (reference sequence). J gave up 0 bases and V 5 bases, and 15 bases lay outside the gene matches. This CDR3 comprises 19 residues. The CDR3 region is CASSPPSYGQDTNTGELFF. The CDR3 DNA reads as TGTGCCAGCAGTCCACCCTCCTACGGACAGGATACGAACACCGGGGAGCTGTTTTTT.

The chain couples TRBV4-1 to TRBJ1-1; tentative D call: TRBD1 (6 bases). This CDR3 comprises 14 residues. V dropped 4 bases and J dropped 3 bases, with 12 bases sitting between them. Germline V gene sequence: CDR1 MGHRA, CDR2 YSYEKL. The CDR3 is CASSPRDTHTEAFF. The CDR3 DNA follows: TGCGCCAGCAGCCCCCGGGACACCCACACTGAAGCTTTCTTT.

The chain is built from TRBV3-1 (or the pseudogene TRBV3-2) and TRBJ2-2; the D gene is possibly TRBD2 (7 bases). The CDR3 is made up of 16 amino acids. Trimming removed 11 bases at V and 6 bases at J, with 25 bases between. Germline lookup yields CDR1 LGHDT and CDR2 YNNKEL (reference sequence). The DNA of the CDR3 is TGTGCCTCCCAGGGATATAGGGGGGGTGAACCCGGGGAGCTGTTTTTT. Protein product: CASQGYRGGEPGELFF.

The J gene is TRBJ2-5, the V gene TRBV7-9, with 7 bases matching TRBD2. Per germline, CDR1 SEHNR and CDR2 FQNEAQ (reference sequence). The V segment lost 3 bases and the J segment 2 bases; nucleotides outside the gene matches: 6. The CDR3 is 15 amino acids. The CDR3 here is CASSFNRDYQETQYF. For the CDR3, the DNA is TGTGCCAGCAGCTTCAACCGGGACTATCAAGAGACCCAGTACTTC.

This clone appeared a single time. The V call is TRBV5-6, the J call TRBJ1-2; TRBD1 matches 9 bases. Trimming took 3 bases from V and 3 from J; bases not matched to a gene: 9. In germline, CDR1 is SGHDT, CDR2 YYEEEE. CDR3 size: 16 residues. CDR3 nucleotides: TGTGCCAGCAGCTCCGGGACAGGGCATTCTCACTATGGCTACACCTTC. Its translation: CASSSGTGHSHYGYTF.

This clone was seen a single time. V usage is TRBV29-1 and J usage is TRBJ2-6; D perhaps matches TRBD1 (6 bases). CDR1 is SQVTM and CDR2 is ANQGSEA in the germline V gene. The CDR3 runs to 14 residues. Trimming shortened V by 6 bases and J by 4 bases, and 13 bases separated the two germline ends. Written as DNA, the CDR3 is TGCAGCGTGGGTCAGGGGCGAGGGGCCAACGTCCTGACTTTC. It is translated as CSVGQGRGANVLTF.

V and J are TRBV6-5 and TRBJ2-5, with TRBD1 matching over 8 bases. V gave up 5 bases and J gave up 5 bases; unmatched junction bases: 10. The CDR3 is 15 amino acids. Germline CDR1 is MNHEY and CDR2 is SVGAGI. The CDR3 reads CASSPWTGNRETQYF. DNA of the CDR3: TGTGCCAGCAGTCCTTGGACAGGGAATAGGGAGACCCAGTACTTC.

The chain employs TRBV27 and TRBJ1-2, with 9 positions matching TRBD1. Losses at the gene ends were 2 bases for V and 5 bases for J; bases not matched to a gene: 0. Germline CDR1 reads MNHEY; CDR2 reads SMNVEV (reference sequence). The CDR3 spans 13 residues. The CDR3 bases are TGTGCCAGCAGTTTAGGGACAGGGTATGGCTACACCTTC. Translation gives CASSLGTGYGYTF.

V usage is TRBV29-1 and J usage is TRBJ1-3, with D tentatively TRBD1 (5 bases). Germline CDR1 and CDR2: SQVTM and ANQGSEA. This CDR3 is 14 amino acids long. Trimming took 2 bases from V and 4 from J, leaving 12 bases between them. Here the CDR3 DNA reads TGCAGCGTTGAACTGGGGCTGGAAGGAAACACCATATATTTT. Amino acids: CSVELGLEGNTIYF.

The rearrangement uses TRBV19 and TRBJ2-2, with D possibly matching TRBD1 (7 bases). Between the trimmed V and J ends, which lost 7 bases and 7 bases, there was a span of 16 bases. Germline loops: CDR1 LNHDA, CDR2 SQIVND (reference sequence). The length of the CDR3 is 14 residues. The DNA for the CDR3 is TGTGCCAGTACCCCTGACAGGGAGGTCGGGGAGCTGTTTTTT. Amino acid sequence: CASTPDREVGELFF.

The chain is built from TRBV14 and TRBJ1-1; D is possibly TRBD1 (6 bases). Trimming took 1 base from V and 11 from J, leaving 20 bases between them. Germline V gene sequence: CDR1 SGHDN, CDR2 FVKESK. This CDR3 contains 15 residues. The CDR3 DNA is TGTGCCAGCAGCCAAGTGGGAGCAGGGGCCGTCAGTGCTTTCTTT. Protein product: CASSQVGAGAVSAFF.

This CDR3 is CASSLAIAGGPKDTQYF. CDR3 nucleotide sequence: TGTGCCAGCAGCTTAGCTATAGCGGGGGGGCCGAAAGATACGCAGTATTTT. This chain joins TRBV7-9 and TRBJ2-3; 11 nucleotides agree with TRBD2. The CDR3 length is 17 residues. Germline V lookup: CDR1 SEHNR, CDR2 FQNEAQ (reference sequence). The ends lost 0 bases at V and 5 bases at J; junction bases unmatched: 7.

The chain employs TRBV6-1 and TRBJ1-6; no clear D. Between the trimmed V and J ends, which lost 0 bases and 6 bases, there was a span of 6 bases. Germline V gene sequence: CDR1 MNHNS, CDR2 SASEGT. The CDR3 sequence is 14 residues long. The CDR3 protein is CASSEAQFNSPLHF. DNA of the CDR3: TGTGCCAGCAGTGAAGCACAGTTTAATTCACCCCTCCACTTT.

The chain employs TRBV10-2 and TRBJ1-2; tentatively, D is TRBD1 (6 bases). The CDR3 runs to 13 residues. CDR1 WSHSY and CDR2 SAAADI come from the germline V gene. V was clipped by 6 bases and J by 8 bases, with 16 bases between them. This CDR3 reads CASSERGLYGYTF. CDR3 nucleotides: TGCGCCAGCAGCGAGAGGGGGTTATACGGCTACACCTTC.

This chain connects TRBV27 to TRBJ1-2, with TRBD1 matching 8 bases. There are 14 residues in the CDR3. Trimming at V came to 5 bases and at J to 2 bases, leaving 4 bases not matched to a gene. The germline V gene encodes CDR1 MNHEY and CDR2 SMNVEV (reference sequence). In nucleotides, the CDR3 is TGTGCCAGCAGTCGGACAGGGTGGAACTATGGCTACACCTTC. Its protein is CASSRTGWNYGYTF.

This clone has a single count. V usage is TRBV27 and J usage is TRBJ2-7; 11 bases fit TRBD1. This CDR3 comprises 17 residues. The germline CDR1 and CDR2 sequences are MNHEY and SMNVEV (reference sequence). J was trimmed by 5 bases and V by 1 base; bases with no gene match: 10. CDR3 DNA sequence: TGTGCCAGCAGTTTATTAGAGCCGGGACAGGGGGGCCACGAGCAGTACTTC. It translates to CASSLLEPGQGGHEQYF.

The chain recombines TRBV27 with TRBJ2-2; 10 nucleotides line up with TRBD1. V gave up 3 bases and J gave up 7 bases; unmatched junction bases: 11. The CDR3 sequence is 17 residues long. The germline gives CDR1 MNHEY, CDR2 SMNVEV (reference sequence). The CDR3: CASSFLPRQGASGELFF. Here the CDR3 DNA reads TGTGCCAGCAGTTTCCTCCCCCGACAGGGGGCGAGCGGGGAGCTGTTTTTT.

There are a few counts of this clone. The chain combines TRBV5-1 with TRBJ1-1, with D possibly matching TRBD1 (5 bases). Germline V gives CDR1 SGHRS, CDR2 YFSETQ. The V and J ends lost 0 bases and 1 base respectively, with 10 bases between them. The CDR3 has 15 residues. CDR3 in DNA: TGCGCCAGCAGCTTGGGGGTAGGGGAGAACACTGAAGCTTTCTTT. Translating gives CASSLGVGENTEAFF.

This clone was seen only once. The chain carries TRBV7-9 and TRBJ2-7; D may be TRBD1 (5 bases). The CDR3 is 15 residues long. V was pared by 3 bases and J by 2 bases, with 14 bases between. The germline CDR1 and CDR2 sequences are SEHNR and FQNEAQ (reference sequence). The CDR3 loop reads CASSFRIGVPYEQYF. The DNA of the CDR3 is TGTGCCAGCAGCTTCCGAATAGGGGTCCCCTACGAGCAGTACTTC.

The chain couples TRBV5-1 to TRBJ1-1, with TRBD1 matching 10 bases. The germline V gene encodes CDR1 SGHRS and CDR2 YFSETQ. CDR3 length: 17 amino acids. The ends lost 2 bases at V and 3 bases at J; junction bases unmatched: 10. The chain's CDR3 is CASSFGSGQGWHTEAFF. CDR3 nucleotide sequence: TGCGCCAGCAGCTTTGGGTCGGGACAGGGGTGGCACACTGAAGCTTTCTTT.

The rearrangement links TRBV5-1 to TRBJ1-1; D gene uncertain. Trimming pared 0 bases from V and 0 bases from J, leaving 15 bases between. Germline V gene data show CDR1 as SGHRS and CDR2 as YFSETQ. The CDR3 is made up of 17 amino acids. CDR3 residues: CASSLAPLTAMNTEAFF. For the CDR3, the DNA is TGCGCCAGCAGCTTGGCCCCCCTCACAGCCATGAACACTGAAGCTTTCTTT.

This chain joins TRBV7-9 and TRBJ2-6; 7 nucleotides align to TRBD1. Germline V gives CDR1 SEHNR, CDR2 FQNEAQ (reference sequence). CDR3 length equals 16 residues. V dropped 11 bases and J dropped 0; count of bases not matched to a gene: 10. The CDR3: CAGRQGESSGANVLTF. Here the CDR3 DNA reads TGTGCCGGGCGGCAGGGGGAGAGCTCTGGGGCCAACGTCCTGACTTTC.

V gene TRBV2 combines with J gene TRBJ1-5, with D perhaps matching TRBD1 (6 bases). Per the germline V gene, CDR1 is SNHLY and CDR2 is FYNNEI. The CDR3 contains 15 residues. Trimming left V 5 bases short and J 4 bases short, with 15 bases between. DNA of the CDR3: TGTGCCAGCAGTTACAGGGCAGGGGAAAATCAGCCCCAGCATTTT. Its translation is CASSYRAGENQPQHF.

About this clone itself: The junction departs from germline at one end; a sequencing error may be responsible. This sequence joins TRBV5-1 and TRBJ1-5; perhaps TRBD1 as D (6 bases). This CDR3 region has 14 residues. Germline V CDR1 and CDR2: SGHRS, YFSETQ. The CDR3 is CARSLEGGGQPQHF. CDR3 in DNA: TGCGCCCGCAGCTTGGAGGGGGGGGGTCAGCCCCAGCATTTT. The full variable domain, in which reference TRBV5-1 and TRBJ1-5 provide the parts outside the CDR3, is KAGVTQTPRYLIKTRGQQVTLSCSPISGHRSVSWYQQTPGQGLQFLFEYFSETQRNKGNFPGRFSGRQFSNSRSEMNVSTLELGDSALYLCARSLEGGGQPQHFGDGTRLSIL.

This clone was observed a few times. The rearrangement joins TRBV20-1 to TRBJ1-2, with 9 bases identical to TRBD1. The CDR3 length is 14 residues. Germline trimming cut 3 bases from V and 3 bases from J; bases unmatched to any gene: 5. Germline CDR1 reads DFQATT; CDR2 reads SNEGSKA (reference sequence). CDR3 sequence (DNA): TGCAGTGCTAGTAACAGGGGGCGCGACTATGGCTACACCTTC. Translation gives CSASNRGRDYGYTF.